These 26 T cell receptor beta chains share one sample of origin, sequenced in a study of T-cell reconstitution after alpha-beta-depleted transplantation in children. A library of TCRbeta sequences, prepared with unique molecular identifiers, was generated. From the PCR reads, TCRdb called clonotypes with MiXCR, one entry per CDR3 protein. This table has about 280,000 distinct CDR3 sequences, approximately 10% appearing once. This sample comprised peripheral blood, obtained 180 days after TCRalphabeta/CD19-depleted stem cell transplant. These receptors were taken from a male patient aged 2 to 9 who had a stem cell transplant for chronic granulomatous disease, so the T cells may come from the graft donor.

This clonotype was detected ten times or more. The CDR3 here is CASSLGQSNEQFF. CDR3 nucleotides: TGTGCCAGCAGCTTAGGGCAGAGCAATGAGCAGTTCTTC. V gene TRBV7-2 combines with J gene TRBJ2-1, with unresolved D. Trimming shortened V by 1 base and J by 6 bases, and 7 bases separated the two germline ends. Looked up from germline, CDR1 is SGHTA and CDR2 is FQGNSA. The length of the CDR3 is 13 residues. Based on the CDR3 plus reference TRBV7-2 and TRBJ2-1, the full variable domain is GAGVSQSPSNKVTEKGKDVELRCDPISGHTALYWYRQSLGQGLEFLIYFQGNSAPDKSGLPSDRFSAERTGGSVSTLTIQRTQQEDSAVYLCASSLGQSNEQFFGPGTRLTVL.

This clonotype was seen at least ten times. This chain joins TRBV2 and TRBJ2-3, with D maybe TRBD2 (6 bases). Germline CDR1 SNHLY, CDR2 FYNNEI. V lost 6 bases, J lost 5 bases, and 9 bases lay in between. The CDR3 sequence is 12 residues long. The CDR3 DNA sequence: TGTGCCAGCAGACGACTAGTAGATACGCAGTATTTT. Its translation is CASRRLVDTQYF. Together with reference TRBV2 and TRBJ2-3, the CDR3 gives the full variable domain: EPEVTQTPSHQVTQMGQEVILRCVPISNHLYFYWYRQILGQKVEFLVSFYNNEISEKSEIFDDQFSVERPDGSNFTLKIRSTKLEDSAMYFCASRRLVDTQYFGPGTRLTVL.

This clonotype was recorded at least ten times. The CDR3 protein is CSVPINYGYTF. For the CDR3, the DNA is TGCAGCGTTCCAATTAACTATGGCTACACCTTC. V is TRBV29-1 and J is TRBJ1-2; the D is unclear. V was clipped by 5 bases and J by 1 base, with 5 bases between them. CDR1 SQVTM and CDR2 ANQGSEA come from the germline V gene. CDR3 length: 11 amino acids.

V usage is TRBV6-2 or TRBV6-3 and J usage is TRBJ1-5; 8 bases map to TRBD1. CDR1 and CDR2 (germline): MNHEY, SVGEGT. There are 16 residues in the CDR3. Trimming at V came to 7 bases and at J to 0 bases, leaving 8 bases not matched to a gene. The CDR3 reads CASKMGTGNSNQPQHF. The DNA for the CDR3 is TGTGCCAGCAAGATGGGGACAGGCAATAGCAATCAGCCCCAGCATTTT.

This clonotype was recorded many times. The rearrangement joins TRBV24-1 to TRBJ2-3; no definite D call. The CDR3 is 13 residues long. V was pared by 3 bases and J by 4 bases, with 7 bases between. The V gene's germline CDR1 is KGHDR and CDR2 SFDVKD. The chain's CDR3 is CATSDRNADTQYF. Here the CDR3 DNA reads TGTGCCACCAGTGATCGAAACGCAGATACGCAGTATTTT.

At least ten counts were recorded for this clonotype. The chain has TRBV6-1 and TRBJ1-5, with TRBD1 matching 7 bases. CDR3 size: 15 residues. Germline V gives CDR1 MNHNS, CDR2 SASEGT. V lost 4 bases and J lost 3; bases outside the gene matches: 6. CDR3 nucleotide sequence: TGTGCCAGCAGTGTGGCAGGGGGATCCAATCAGCCCCAGCATTTT. The encoded protein is CASSVAGGSNQPQHF.

This chain connects TRBV19 to TRBJ1-2, with D perhaps TRBD1 (5 bases). This CDR3 is 15 amino acids long. Germline V gene data show CDR1 as LNHDA and CDR2 as SQIVND (reference sequence). V shed 3 bases and J shed 5 bases, with 16 bases lying between them. CDR3 loop: CASSIYPGTSYGYTF. Written as DNA, the CDR3 is TGTGCCAGTAGTATTTATCCGGGGACGAGTTATGGCTACACCTTC.

At least ten counts were recorded for this clonotype. The chain combines TRBV20-1 with TRBJ1-1; a possible D gene is TRBD1 (6 bases). CDR3 length equals 14 residues. Germline V gene lookup returns CDR1 DFQATT and CDR2 SNEGSKA (reference sequence). Trimming left V 5 bases short and J 1 base short, with 14 bases between. The CDR3 region is CSASPGTRNTEAFF. The CDR3 DNA follows: TGCAGTGCTTCCCCCGGGACAAGGAACACTGAAGCTTTCTTT.

This clonotype showed up many times. The chain links TRBV11-2 to TRBJ2-2; the D gene is possibly TRBD2 (6 bases). Trimming cost V 1 base and J 5 bases, with 14 bases left between them. Germline CDR1 reads SGHAT; CDR2 reads FQNNGV. This CDR3 is built from 16 residues. CDR3 in amino acids: CASSLATSSHTGELFF. Written as DNA, the CDR3 is TGTGCCAGCAGCTTAGCAACTAGCAGTCATACCGGGGAGCTGTTTTTT.

This clonotype was counted at least ten times. The chain's CDR3 is CASSQYRGREETQYF. The CDR3, as DNA: TGTGCCAGCAGCCAATATCGTGGGCGGGAAGAGACCCAGTACTTC. The chain links TRBV3-1 to TRBJ2-5; the D gene is possibly TRBD2 (5 bases). This CDR3 comprises 15 residues. The germline V gene has CDR1 LGHDT and CDR2 YNNKEL (reference sequence). V was shortened by 2 bases and J by 3 bases, with 13 bases between the two germline ends.

This clonotype showed up many times. This sequence joins TRBV20-1 and TRBJ2-5; no firm D call. The CDR3 runs to 11 residues. Germline-derived CDR1 and CDR2 are DFQATT and SNEGSKA (reference sequence). The CDR3 DNA is TGCACTGGTCTTGGGGAAGAGACCCAGTACTTC. It codes for CTGLGEETQYF.

For this clonotype: Given the absence of the conserved phenylalanine or tryptophan at the CDR3 end, a read error is likely. The J gene is TRBJ2-7, the V gene TRBV29-1, with D possibly being TRBD2 (5 bases). CDR3 length: 11 amino acids. Trimming removed 7 bases at V and 3 bases at J, with 10 bases between. Germline lookup yields CDR1 SQVTM and CDR2 ANQGSEA. The CDR3: CSAGLSYEQYL. CDR3 nucleotide sequence: TGCAGCGCCGGACTGAGCTACGAGCAGTACTTG.

The genes are TRBV28 and TRBJ2-7; TRBD1 matches at 8 bases. V gave up 10 bases and J gave up 2 bases; unmatched junction bases: 4. The CDR3 contains 12 residues. Germline-derived CDR1 and CDR2 are MDHEN and SYDVKM. The CDR3 DNA reads as TGTGCCACCAACAGGGGGGCCTACGAGCAGTACTTC. Its translation: CATNRGAYEQYF.

This clonotype showed up many times. The V call is TRBV5-1, the J call TRBJ1-1; D is ambiguous. Germline loops: CDR1 SGHRS, CDR2 YFSETQ. Trimming removed 4 bases from V and 9 bases from J, with 13 bases in between. This CDR3 spans 12 amino acids. The CDR3 region is CASSTGDTQAFF. CDR3 in DNA: TGCGCCAGCAGCACGGGAGACACACAAGCTTTCTTT.

The sample holds many counts of this clonotype. The gene calls are TRBV27 and TRBJ1-6, with 7 positions matching TRBD1. After removal of 3 bases from V and 8 bases from J, the junction contained 4 bases not matched to a gene. Germline V gene data show CDR1 as MNHEY and CDR2 as SMNVEV (reference sequence). The CDR3 loop spans 14 amino acids. CDR3 in amino acids: CASSLTGRDSPLHF. In DNA form, the CDR3 reads TGTGCCAGCAGTTTGACAGGGAGGGATTCACCCCTCCACTTT.

This clonotype was recorded at least ten times. The rearrangement uses TRBV20-1 and TRBJ2-2; the D is unclear. Germline V lookup: CDR1 DFQATT, CDR2 SNEGSKA (reference sequence). The ends were cut back, 5 bases at V and 6 bases at J, with 10 bases in the middle. The CDR3 runs 12 residues. CDR3 sequence (DNA): TGCAGTGCTTTCGATTTGTCCGGGGAGCTGTTTTTT. Protein sequence: CSAFDLSGELFF.

This clonotype was observed at least ten times. The rearrangement links TRBV20-1 to TRBJ2-7; 10 positions match TRBD1. The V gene end was trimmed by 6 bases and the J gene end by 6 bases; junction bases not matched to a gene: 14. CDR3 size: 15 residues. CDR1 and CDR2 (germline): DFQATT, SNEGSKA (reference sequence). The CDR3 protein is CSAPQSTGGVSEQYF. CDR3 DNA sequence: TGCAGTGCCCCCCAATCGACAGGGGGCGTAAGCGAGCAGTACTTC.

This clonotype was seen repeatedly, ten times or more. The chain uses TRBV24-1 and TRBJ2-5; 12 bases align to TRBD2. The junction had 9 bases not matched to a gene; V was cut back by 4 bases and J by 4 bases. The CDR3 is 17 amino acids. Germline V lookup: CDR1 KGHDR, CDR2 SFDVKD. CDR3 in DNA: TGTGCCACCAGTGACCCCCGACTAGCGGGAGCTTTAGAGACCCAGTACTTC. As protein: CATSDPRLAGALETQYF.

Many counts were recorded for this clonotype. CDR3 coding DNA: TGTGCCAGCAGGATAGGGACAGGGGCTACGAATGAGCAGTTCTTC. Translation: CASRIGTGATNEQFF. V gene TRBV12-3 or TRBV12-4 combines with J gene TRBJ2-1; 10 nucleotides line up with TRBD1. The junction had 9 bases not matched to a gene; V was cut back by 6 bases and J by 7 bases. CDR3 length: 15 amino acids.

CDR3 loop: CASSRSADTQYF. CDR3 in DNA: TGTGCCAGCAGCCGTAGCGCAGATACGCAGTATTTT. This sequence joins TRBV7-9 and TRBJ2-3; the D gene is possibly TRBD2 (5 bases). V was cut by 5 bases and J by 4 bases, with 7 bases left in between. Germline V lookup: CDR1 SEHNR, CDR2 FQNEAQ (reference sequence). This CDR3 contains 12 residues.

This clonotype was counted many times. The chain carries TRBV7-6 and TRBJ2-7, with D perhaps assigned TRBD1 or TRBD2 (5 bases each). Trimming stripped 5 bases from V and 3 bases from J, with 14 bases between. From germline, CDR1 is SGHVS and CDR2 FNYEAQ. CDR3 size: 14 residues. This CDR3 is CASSRQGAIYEQYF. The CDR3 coding sequence is TGTGCCAGCAGCCGGCAGGGAGCCATCTACGAGCAGTACTTC.

This clonotype appeared many times. The chain employs TRBV20-1 and TRBJ2-7, with D uncertain. Trimming shortened V by 5 bases and J by 1 base, and 12 bases separated the two germline ends. The length of the CDR3 is 13 residues. CDR1 is DFQATT and CDR2 is SNEGSKA in the germline V gene (reference sequence). The chain's CDR3 is CSALHGQSYEQYF. The CDR3 DNA reads TGCAGTGCTCTCCACGGTCAGTCCTACGAGCAGTACTTC.

This clonotype was observed at least ten times. The V call is TRBV5-1, the J call TRBJ2-3, with D unclear. V dropped 0 bases and J dropped 4 bases, with 12 bases sitting between them. This CDR3 is built from 15 residues. Germline assignment: CDR1 SGHRS and CDR2 YFSETQ. CDR3 nucleotide sequence: TGCGCCAGCAGCTTGGAACCCTCCTTGGCAGATACGCAGTATTTT. This encodes CASSLEPSLADTQYF.

There are many counts of this clonotype. The J gene is TRBJ2-1, the V gene TRBV2, with D perhaps given as TRBD1 or TRBD2 (5 bases each). Germline V gives CDR1 SNHLY, CDR2 FYNNEI. The CDR3 is 15 residues long. Trimming shortened V by 6 bases and J by 2 bases, and 14 bases separated the two germline ends. CDR3 nucleotides: TGTGCCAGCAGCGGTTCTCGGGGCCCCTACAATGAGCAGTTCTTC. Amino acids: CASSGSRGPYNEQFF.

Written as DNA, the CDR3 is TGTGCCAGCAGTTCACGGACTAGCGGGAGGGACTACGAGCAGTACTTC. Translated: CASSSRTSGRDYEQYF. The rearrangement joins TRBV12-3 or TRBV12-4 to TRBJ2-7; 15 nucleotides agree with TRBD2. The ends lost 4 bases at V and 3 bases at J; junction bases unmatched: 4. This CDR3 is built from 16 residues.

In this sample, this clonotype turned up many times. This chain uses TRBV5-1 with TRBJ2-5; D gene uncertain. CDR1 is SGHRS and CDR2 is YFSETQ in the germline V gene. The V end was cut by 0 bases, the J end by 0 bases, with 6 bases between. The CDR3 consists of 14 residues. CDR3 residues: CASSLVANQETQYF. In nucleotides, the CDR3 is TGCGCCAGCAGCTTGGTAGCCAACCAAGAGACCCAGTACTTC.